This T cell receptor beta chain comes out of a study of human T cells and chemical hapten exposure. TCRdb processed the RACE reads anew with MiXCR; each CDR3 protein has one entry. The repertoire consists of fewer than 200,000 distinct CDR3 sequences, with about 20% occurring once and the leading ten covering over 6.5%. Germline V lookup: CDR1 SGHRS, CDR2 YFSETQ. Trimming cost V 0 bases and J 10 bases, with 14 bases left between them. This CDR3 is 15 amino acids long. Specified time point: patch test 1, 2 weeks after DPC sensitization. Treatment noted: therapeutic diphenylcyclopropenone sensitization with weekly scalp DPC.

The sequencing here drew on whole blood, taken in connection with sensitization to the hapten diphenylcyclopropenone (DPC). This receptor was taken from a woman aged 50 to 60 with alopecia areata. Some clones in this sample may be carry-over from other donors' samples. The genes are TRBV5-1 and TRBJ1-6; TRBD1 might be the D (5 bases). CDR3 DNA: TGCGCCAGCAGCTTGGAGCTCAGGGTGGAATCACCCCTCCACTTT. Amino acids: CASSLELRVESPLHF.